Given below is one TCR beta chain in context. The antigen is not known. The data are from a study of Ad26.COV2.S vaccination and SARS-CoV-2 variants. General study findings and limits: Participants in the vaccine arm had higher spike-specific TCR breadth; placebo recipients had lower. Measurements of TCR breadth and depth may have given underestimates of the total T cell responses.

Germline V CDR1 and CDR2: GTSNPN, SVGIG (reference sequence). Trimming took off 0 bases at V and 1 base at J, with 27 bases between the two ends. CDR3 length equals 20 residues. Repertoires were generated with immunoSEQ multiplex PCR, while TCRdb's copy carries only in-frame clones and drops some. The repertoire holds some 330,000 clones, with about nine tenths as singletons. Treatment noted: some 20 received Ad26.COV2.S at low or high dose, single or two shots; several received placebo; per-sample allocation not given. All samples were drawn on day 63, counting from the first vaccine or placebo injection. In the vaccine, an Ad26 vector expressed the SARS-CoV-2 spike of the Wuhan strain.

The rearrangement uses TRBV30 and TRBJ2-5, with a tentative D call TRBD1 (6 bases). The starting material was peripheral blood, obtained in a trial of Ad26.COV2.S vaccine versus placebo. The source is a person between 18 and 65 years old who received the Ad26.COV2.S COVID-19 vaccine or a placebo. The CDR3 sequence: CAWSVLGQGSIVWIQETQYF. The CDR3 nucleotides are TGTGCCTGGAGTGTACTGGGTCAGGGGAGTATTGTGTGGATCCAAGAGACCCAGTACTTC. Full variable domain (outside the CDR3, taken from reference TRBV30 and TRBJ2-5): SQTIHQWPATLVQPVGSPLSLECTVEGTSNPNLYWYRQAAGRGLQLLFYSVGIGQISSEVPQNLSASRPQDRQFILSSKKLLLSDSGFYLCAWSVLGQGSIVWIQETQYFGPGTRLLVL.